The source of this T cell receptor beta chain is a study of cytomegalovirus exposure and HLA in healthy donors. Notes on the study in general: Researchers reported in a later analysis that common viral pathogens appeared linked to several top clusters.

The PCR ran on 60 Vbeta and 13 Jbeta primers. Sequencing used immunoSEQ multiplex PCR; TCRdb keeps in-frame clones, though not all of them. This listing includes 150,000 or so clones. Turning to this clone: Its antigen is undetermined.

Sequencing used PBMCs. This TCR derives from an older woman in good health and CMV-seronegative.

CDR3 in DNA: TGTGCCAGCCTGGGACACGTCTACAATGAGCAGTTCTTC. Translation gives CASLGHVYNEQFF. The chain recombines TRBV6-1 with TRBJ2-1; tentative D call: TRBD1 (6 bases). Germline V gene sequence: CDR1 MNHNS, CDR2 SASEGT. The CDR3 length is 13 residues. Trimming removed 8 bases from V and 3 bases from J, with 11 bases in between.